What follows are 27 T cell receptor beta chains derived from one specimen sequenced in a study of blood T cell repertoires in COVID-19. Here immunoSEQ multiplex PCR was the method, and the copy in TCRdb shows in-frame clones only, minus some. The sample lists about 210,000 clones; around 83% were seen once. Source material: peripheral blood. The receptors come from a man in his forties or fifties with active or convalescent COVID-19.

CDR3 sequence reads: CASSHRDNEQYF. For the CDR3, the DNA is TGTGCCAGCAGCCATAGAGATAACGAGCAGTACTTC. The V and J genes are TRBV14 and TRBJ2-7; D is uncertain. With 3 bases removed from V and 5 bases from J, the gap between germline ends came to 8 bases. CDR1 is SGHDN and CDR2 is FVKESK in the germline V gene. This CDR3 comprises 12 residues. Drawing the rest from reference TRBV14 and TRBJ2-7, the complete variable domain is EAGVTQFPSHSVIEKGQTVTLRCDPISGHDNLYWYRRVMGKEIKFLLHFVKESKQDESGMPNNRFLAERTGGTYSTLKVQPAELEDSGVYFCASSHRDNEQYFGPGTRLTVT.

CDR3 protein: CASSQRQGLAGSYNEQFF. DNA of the CDR3: TGCGCCAGCAGCCAGAGACAGGGACTAGCGGGATCCTACAATGAGCAGTTCTTC. The chain carries TRBV4-1 and TRBJ2-1; 13 bases align to TRBD2. This CDR3 comprises 18 residues. Germline CDR1 and CDR2: MGHRA and YSYEKL. V shed 3 bases, J shed 1 base, and the junction held 6 bases outside the gene matches.

The chain is built from TRBV5-6 and TRBJ2-4; tentatively, D is TRBD2 (6 bases). V dropped 5 bases and J dropped 7 bases, with 19 bases sitting between them. Germline loops: CDR1 SGHDT, CDR2 YYEEEE. The CDR3 runs 15 residues. The CDR3 DNA reads as TGTGCCAGCAGTTGGGACTCAAGCTGGGGGAACATTCAGTACTTC. Amino acids: CASSWDSSWGNIQYF.

CDR3 coding DNA: TGTGCCAGCAGCGGATCGGACAGGGGATCAAACACCGGGGAGCTGTTTTTT. Translated: CASSGSDRGSNTGELFF. The genes are TRBV9 and TRBJ2-2, with 9 bases fitting TRBD1. The CDR3 is 17 residues long. Germline CDR1 is SGDLS and CDR2 is YYNGEE. Trimming removed 3 bases from V and 2 bases from J; junction bases left unmatched: 8.

This chain links TRBV29-1 with TRBJ2-3; 10 bases are a match to TRBD1. The V and J ends lost 1 base and 4 bases, in that order; junction bases with no gene match: 2. The CDR3 is 14 residues long. Germline V gene sequence: CDR1 SQVTM, CDR2 ANQGSEA. The CDR3 region has the DNA TGCAGCGTTGAAGCTGGACAGGGGGCAGATACGCAGTATTTT. It is translated as CSVEAGQGADTQYF.

The V gene is TRBV12-3 or TRBV12-4, the J gene TRBJ2-1; D is possibly TRBD1 (6 bases). V lost 6 bases, J lost 8 bases, and 14 bases lay in between. The length of the CDR3 is 13 residues. CDR3 bases: TGTGCCAGCAGCCTCACAGGGTACGATGAGCAGTTCTTC. It translates to CASSLTGYDEQFF.

This chain uses TRBV6-2 or TRBV6-3 with TRBJ2-1; 9 bases fit TRBD2. V gave up 6 bases and J gave up 7 bases; unmatched junction bases: 7. Germline CDR1 is MNHEY and CDR2 is SVGEGT. The CDR3 sequence is 14 residues long. CDR3 nucleotide sequence: TGTGCCAGCAGCGATAGCGGGGGAGGAAATGAGCAGTTCTTC. Its translation: CASSDSGGGNEQFF.

CDR3 residues: CASSQAGQGPEAFF. The CDR3 DNA sequence: TGCGCCAGCAGCCAAGCAGGACAGGGTCCTGAAGCTTTCTTT. This sequence joins TRBV4-3 and TRBJ1-1, with 8 positions matching TRBD1. CDR1 is LGHNA, CDR2 YSLEER, per germline. The CDR3 covers 14 residues. With 1 base clipped from V and 6 bases from J, the junction kept 4 bases outside the gene matches.

The chain links TRBV5-6 to TRBJ2-1, with 8 bases lining up with TRBD2. Germline V gene sequence: CDR1 SGHDT, CDR2 YYEEEE. The CDR3 runs 14 residues. The V segment lost 3 bases and the J segment 8 bases; nucleotides outside the gene matches: 7. The chain's CDR3 is CASSYGLARDEQFF. The CDR3 DNA is TGTGCCAGCAGCTATGGACTAGCCAGGGATGAGCAGTTCTTC.

Comments on this clone: One end of the junction varies from germline; a read error may be responsible. The chain combines TRBV5-1 with TRBJ1-2, with TRBD1 identical over 7 bases. Germline CDR1 reads SGHRS; CDR2 reads YFSETQ. CDR3 length equals 17 residues. The CDR3 nucleotides read TGCGCCCGCAGCTTGGGGGCAGGGGGAGGTCGAGGCTATGGCTACACCTTC. Its protein is CARSLGAGGGRGYGYTF.

The chain carries TRBV9 and TRBJ1-2, with D possibly matching TRBD1 (5 bases). This CDR3 has 16 amino acids. V was trimmed by 4 bases and J by 4 bases, leaving 20 bases between them. CDR1 and CDR2 (germline): SGDLS, YYNGEE. Written as DNA, the CDR3 is TGTGCCAGCAGCCTAACCGCATCGGACACCGGCTATGGCTACACCTTC. It specifies CASSLTASDTGYGYTF.

This chain connects TRBV19 to TRBJ2-7; 7 bases line up with TRBD2. The germline V gene encodes CDR1 LNHDA and CDR2 SQIVND (reference sequence). The CDR3 loop spans 15 amino acids. Unmatched junction bases numbered 6, after V lost 3 bases and J lost 1 base. CDR3 amino acids: CASSMAGRASYEQYF. DNA for the CDR3: TGTGCCAGTAGTATGGCAGGGAGGGCGTCCTACGAGCAGTACTTC. The whole variable domain, filled in from reference TRBV19 and TRBJ2-7, reads DGGITQSPKYLFRKEGQNVTLSCEQNLNHDAMYWYRQDPGQGLRLIYYSQIVNDFQKGDIAEGYSVSREKKESFPLTVTSAQKNPTAFYLCASSMAGRASYEQYFGPGTRLTVT.

The chain employs TRBV10-3 and TRBJ2-3; 7 bases are shared with TRBD2. The CDR3 contains 16 residues. In germline, CDR1 is ENHRY, CDR2 SYGVKD. V lost 4 bases and J lost 5; bases outside the gene matches: 12. This chain's CDR3 is CAISGLGEGRGDTQYF. CDR3 nucleotide sequence: TGTGCCATCAGTGGGTTGGGGGAGGGCCGCGGAGATACGCAGTATTTT.

This clone turned up a few times. The chain employs TRBV28 and TRBJ2-7; 10 positions agree with TRBD1. CDR3 length: 14 amino acids. V dropped 7 bases and J dropped 2; count of bases not matched to a gene: 5. CDR1 and CDR2 (germline): MDHEN, SYDVKM. CDR3 DNA: TGTGCCAGCACCTCGGGACAGGGGACCTACGAGCAGTACTTC. This codes for CASTSGQGTYEQYF.

The V call is TRBV6-1, the J call TRBJ1-6, with D perhaps matching TRBD1 (5 bases). With 2 bases removed from V and 9 bases from J, the gap between germline ends came to 14 bases. The CDR3 length is 15 residues. CDR1 is MNHNS, CDR2 SASEGT, per germline. The CDR3 bases are TGTGCCAGCAGTGAATCAATTGGGGGGGGTTCACCCCTCCACTTT. It encodes CASSESIGGGSPLHF.

This clone was seen a handful of times. The chain carries TRBV6-5 and TRBJ1-1, with 11 bases aligning to TRBD1. Germline V gene sequence: CDR1 MNHEY, CDR2 SVGAGI. The CDR3 consists of 14 residues. Trimming removed 8 bases from V and 2 bases from J; junction bases left unmatched: 4. CDR3 region: CASGTGGVNTEAFF. CDR3 nucleotide sequence: TGTGCCAGCGGGACAGGGGGTGTTAACACTGAAGCTTTCTTT.

The chain joins TRBV4-3 to TRBJ2-2; 9 positions agree with TRBD1. Germline V gives CDR1 LGHNA, CDR2 YSLEER. The CDR3 spans 16 residues. J gave up 5 bases and V 2 bases, and 6 bases lay outside the gene matches. The CDR3 sequence: CASSQPQGAGTGELFF. The CDR3 nucleotides read TGCGCCAGCAGCCAACCACAGGGGGCTGGGACCGGGGAGCTGTTTTTT.

This clone occurred once. This chain connects TRBV6-2 or TRBV6-3 to TRBJ1-5; 10 bases line up with TRBD1. The V gene end was trimmed by 0 bases and the J gene end by 0 bases; junction bases not matched to a gene: 8. Looked up from germline, CDR1 is MNHEY and CDR2 is SVGEGT. This CDR3 spans 19 amino acids. The CDR3 here is CASSYSLGQGPYSNQPQHF. Written as DNA, the CDR3 is TGTGCCAGCAGTTACTCGCTGGGACAGGGGCCTTATAGCAATCAGCCCCAGCATTTT.

This chain uses TRBV5-5 with TRBJ1-6; 9 bases fit TRBD1. The V gene end was trimmed by 2 bases and the J gene end by 6 bases; junction bases not matched to a gene: 6. The germline V gene encodes CDR1 SGHKS and CDR2 YYEKEE (reference sequence). This CDR3 comprises 16 residues. CDR3 DNA sequence: TGTGCCAGCAGCTTTACCGCGGACAGGGGTAATTCACCCCTCCACTTT. Protein: CASSFTADRGNSPLHF.

The chain carries TRBV20-1 and TRBJ2-5; 8 bases match TRBD2. The length of the CDR3 is 14 residues. The V and J ends lost 6 bases and 1 base, in that order; junction bases with no gene match: 7. Germline-derived CDR1 and CDR2 are DFQATT and SNEGSKA (reference sequence). The CDR3 DNA reads TGCAGTGCCAGTAGCGGGGAGCTCCAAGAGACCCAGTACTTC. Residues: CSASSGELQETQYF.

The V gene is TRBV28, the J gene TRBJ1-2; 7 nucleotides align to TRBD1. Trimming at V came to 3 bases and at J to 7 bases, leaving 2 bases not matched to a gene. The CDR3 contains 12 residues. In germline, CDR1 is MDHEN, CDR2 SYDVKM. The CDR3 sequence: CASSLRQGGYTF. CDR3 nucleotide sequence: TGTGCCAGCAGTTTGCGACAGGGTGGCTACACCTTC.

The CDR3 DNA sequence: TGTGCCAGCAGCCCTAGGACTAGCGGTCCTTACGAGCAGTACTTC. Translation: CASSPRTSGPYEQYF. This sequence joins TRBV7-8 and TRBJ2-7, with 10 nucleotides matching TRBD2. Germline V CDR1 and CDR2: SGHVS, FQNEAQ. This CDR3 is 15 amino acids long. V trimming: 5 bases; J trimming: 4 bases; junction bases outside the gene matches: 8. The whole variable domain, filled in from reference TRBV7-8 and TRBJ2-7, reads GAGVSQSPRYKVAKRGQDVALRCDPISGHVSLFWYQQALGQGPEFLTYFQNEAQLDKSGLPSDRFFAERPEGSVSTLKIQRTQQEDSAVYLCASSPRTSGPYEQYFGPGTRLTVT.

This rearrangement joins TRBV7-3 to TRBJ2-7; TRBD1 matches 9 bases. CDR1 is SGHTA, CDR2 FQGTGA, per germline. V was clipped by 2 bases and J by 0 bases; unmatched bases: 11. The CDR3 length is 18 residues. The DNA of the CDR3 is TGTGCCAGCAGCTTACCTCAGACGACAGGGGGTGTCTCCTACGAGCAGTACGTC. Translation gives CASSLPQTTGGVSYEQYV.

The V gene is TRBV6-5, the J gene TRBJ2-5; 7 bases map to TRBD1. The germline CDR1 and CDR2 sequences are MNHEY and SVGAGI. Trimming took 5 bases from V and 4 from J; bases not matched to a gene: 4. The CDR3 has 13 residues. CDR3 coding DNA: TGTGCCAGCAGTATTAACAGGGGAGAGACCCAGTACTTC. It encodes CASSINRGETQYF.

The rearrangement uses TRBV19 and TRBJ1-5; 12 bases align to TRBD1. Germline V gene lookup returns CDR1 LNHDA and CDR2 SQIVND (reference sequence). CDR3 size: 15 residues. J was trimmed by 6 bases and V by 5 bases; bases with no gene match: 5. CDR3 sequence: CASSAGTGGFQPQHF. CDR3 bases: TGTGCCAGTAGTGCAGGGACAGGGGGCTTTCAGCCCCAGCATTTT.

The rearrangement links TRBV15 to TRBJ2-5; 7 nucleotides match TRBD1. V gave up 1 base and J gave up 2 bases; unmatched junction bases: 4. Germline V gene sequence: CDR1 LNHNV, CDR2 YYDKDF (reference sequence). This CDR3 has 15 residues. The CDR3 sequence: CATSRVRTGQETQYF. The CDR3, as DNA: TGTGCCACCAGCAGAGTCCGGACAGGACAAGAGACCCAGTACTTC.

This clone turned up a few times. For the CDR3, the DNA is TGTGCCAGCAGAGCCAAAGGGACTTTCGTTAGATCTGGGGCCAACGTCCTGACTTTC. It specifies CASRAKGTFVRSGANVLTF. This chain uses TRBV28 with TRBJ2-6; a possible D gene is TRBD2 (6 bases). The CDR3 extends over 19 amino acids. The germline V and J ends were trimmed by 6 bases and 1 base, with 22 bases remaining between them. Germline CDR1 reads MDHEN; CDR2 reads SYDVKM.